Sequencing of this T cell receptor (beta chain) was carried out in a study of cytomegalovirus exposure and HLA in healthy donors. About the research overall: Of around 410 genotyped donors, 80% to 85% grouped in the Caucasian-associated ancestry cluster. Whole-study results and caveats: Reportedly, cytomegalovirus status was diagnosed with high sensitivity and specificity. Within an earlier analysis, most TCR beta V segments proved productive either about 87% or about 30% of the time.

A multiplex PCR was run with 60 Vbeta primers and 13 Jbeta primers. Generated by immunoSEQ multiplex PCR, the TCRdb table keeps only in-frame clones and is missing some. The table includes under 85,000 clones, around three quarters detected once. CDR3 length equals 14 residues. In germline, CDR1 is MNHEY, CDR2 SVGAGI. V was clipped by 6 bases and J by 12 bases; unmatched bases: 12. A note on this clone: Antigen specificity is unknown.

The genes are TRBV6-5 and TRBJ2-1, with TRBD2 matching 9 bases. The source is a woman aged 40 to 50 in good health and CMV-seropositive. Sequenced sample: PBMCs. The CDR3 sequence: CASRRNLAGLSQFF. The CDR3 bases are TGTGCCAGCAGACGAAACCTAGCGGGATTGTCGCAGTTCTTC.